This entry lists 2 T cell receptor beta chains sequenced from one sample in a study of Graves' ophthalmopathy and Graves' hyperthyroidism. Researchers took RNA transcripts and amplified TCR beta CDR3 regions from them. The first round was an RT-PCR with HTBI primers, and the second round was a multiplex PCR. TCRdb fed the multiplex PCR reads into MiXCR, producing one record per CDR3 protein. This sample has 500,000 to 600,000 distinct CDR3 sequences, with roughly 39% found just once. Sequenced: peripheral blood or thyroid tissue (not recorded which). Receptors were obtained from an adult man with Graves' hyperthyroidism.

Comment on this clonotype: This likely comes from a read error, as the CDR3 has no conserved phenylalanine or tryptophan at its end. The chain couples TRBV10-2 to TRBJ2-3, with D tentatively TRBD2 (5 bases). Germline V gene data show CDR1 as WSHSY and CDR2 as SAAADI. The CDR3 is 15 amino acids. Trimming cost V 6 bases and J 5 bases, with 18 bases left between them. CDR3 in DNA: TGCGCCAGCAGCTTGGGTAGGACCCGGGGAGATACGCAGTATTAT. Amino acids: CASSLGRTRGDTQYY.

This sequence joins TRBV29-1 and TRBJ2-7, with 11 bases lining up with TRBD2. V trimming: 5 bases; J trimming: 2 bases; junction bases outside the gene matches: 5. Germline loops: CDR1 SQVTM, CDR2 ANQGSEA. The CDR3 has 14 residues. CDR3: CSVTSGSTPYEQYF. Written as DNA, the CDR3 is TGCAGCGTTACTAGCGGGAGTACCCCCTACGAGCAGTACTTC.